Below are 2 T cell receptor beta chains sequenced from a single sample in a study of response to subunit inactivated influenza vaccine. TCRdb re-derived calls from the RT-PCR reads in MiXCR, one entry per CDR3 protein. The sample consists of hundreds of thousands of distinct CDR3 sequences, 10% to 15% of them appearing once. The material sequenced was PBMCs from blood, taken more than 35 days after vaccination. All receptors derive from a man aged 45-60 years who received an inactivated influenza vaccine.

The chain has TRBV5-1 and TRBJ2-1, with D tentatively TRBD1 or TRBD2 (6 bases each). V was pared by 5 bases and J by 8 bases, with 14 bases between. The CDR3 sequence is 13 residues long. Germline CDR1 is SGHRS and CDR2 is YFSETQ. In DNA form, the CDR3 reads TGCGCCAGCAGACTACAGGGAGGCGATGAGCAGTTCTTC. It encodes CASRLQGGDEQFF.

The CDR3, as DNA: TGTGCCAGCAGCCAACTAAGGTATGAGCAGTTCTTC. It codes for CASSQLRYEQFF. The J gene is TRBJ2-1, the V gene TRBV3-1; D gene unclear. Germline assignment: CDR1 LGHDT and CDR2 YNNKEL (reference sequence). The CDR3 totals 12 residues. V lost 2 bases, J lost 8 bases, and 7 bases lay in between.